What follows is one T cell receptor (beta chain) and its context. PCR was performed a second time for about 6 to 11 cycles using a sample-barcoded 5' primer and a J-beta primer mix. TCRdb recomputed calls from the 5' RACE reads with MiXCR, one row per CDR3 protein. The table has 550,000 to 600,000 distinct CDR3 sequences, 27% seen once. The data were taken from a study of blood T cells in healthy people across ages. The germline V gene has CDR1 SGHRS and CDR2 YFSETQ. The CDR3 runs 13 residues. With V trimmed by 9 bases and J by 4 bases, 6 bases remained unmatched. The receptor's source is a woman in her 70s in good health. The chain combines TRBV5-1 with TRBJ2-1, with 8 bases lining up with TRBD2. Sequences were obtained from blood. The CDR3 is CATSGGLYNEQFF. DNA for the CDR3: TGCGCCACTTCGGGGGGGCTATACAATGAGCAGTTCTTC.